Below are 19 T cell receptor beta chains sequenced from a single sample in a study of CD8+ T cells in alopecia areata. Extracted from the samples, RNA was reverse transcribed into cDNA to serve as the sequencing template. Repertoires were generated with immunoSEQ multiplex PCR, while TCRdb's copy carries only in-frame clones and drops some. The table records approximately 150,000 clones, roughly 44% of them present only once. Material for sequencing was CD4+ T cells sorted from blood. All receptors come from a human donor with alopecia areata.

This clone was detected a few times. The chain uses TRBV5-1 and TRBJ2-3; D remains ambiguous. Trimming shortened V by 3 bases and J by 2 bases, and 10 bases separated the two germline ends. The CDR3 has 14 amino acids. Looked up from germline, CDR1 is SGHRS and CDR2 is YFSETQ. CDR3 in amino acids: CASSSVLVTDTQYF. CDR3 coding DNA: TGCGCCAGCAGCTCTGTGTTAGTCACAGATACGCAGTATTTT.

The chain employs TRBV27 and TRBJ1-2; D ambiguous. Germline CDR1 is MNHEY and CDR2 is SMNVEV (reference sequence). V was trimmed by 10 bases and J by 1 base, leaving 16 bases between them. This CDR3 is built from 14 residues. The CDR3 sequence is CATGSPSVNYGYTF. The CDR3 bases are TGTGCCACCGGGAGCCCCTCCGTTAACTATGGCTACACCTTC.

The rearrangement uses TRBV29-1 and TRBJ1-2; tentative D call: TRBD1 (6 bases). The CDR3 consists of 16 residues. Germline V gene lookup returns CDR1 SQVTM and CDR2 ANQGSEA. Trimming stripped 3 bases from V and 6 bases from J, with 23 bases between. The DNA of the CDR3 is TGCAGCGTTGATTTATTGGGTTTGGGGGCAGGTAATGGCTACACCTTC. Translation: CSVDLLGLGAGNGYTF.

The chain couples TRBV9 to TRBJ2-1, with D possibly matching TRBD1 (6 bases). Germline V lookup: CDR1 SGDLS, CDR2 YYNGEE. The V gene lost 3 bases and the J gene lost 1 base, with 11 bases spanning the gap. The CDR3 sequence is 15 residues long. The CDR3 DNA sequence: TGTGCCAGCAGCGCCCCAGGGGTTTCCTACAATGAGCAGTTCTTC. The encoded protein is CASSAPGVSYNEQFF.

The chain employs TRBV4-1 and TRBJ2-1; TRBD2 agrees at 13 bases. J was trimmed by 4 bases and V by 1 base; bases with no gene match: 4. The CDR3 runs 17 residues. Germline CDR1 and CDR2: MGHRA and YSYEKL. Here the CDR3 reads CASSQAGTSGVYNEQFF. The CDR3 bases are TGCGCCAGCAGCCAAGCTGGGACTAGCGGGGTTTACAATGAGCAGTTCTTC.

This clone came up a few times. The chain is built from TRBV7-9 and TRBJ2-2; tentative D call: TRBD2 (6 bases). Trimming stripped 4 bases from V and 3 bases from J, with 18 bases between. Germline values: CDR1 SEHNR, CDR2 FQNEAQ (reference sequence). The CDR3 runs 17 residues. The CDR3 protein is CASSSPGTGEDTGELFF. In DNA, the CDR3 is TGTGCCAGCAGCTCCCCGGGCACGGGGGAAGACACCGGGGAGCTGTTTTTT.

In its sample, this clone was seen a few times. The chain combines TRBV29-1 with TRBJ2-6; possibly TRBD1 for D (6 bases). The CDR3 extends over 16 amino acids. Trimming pared 4 bases from V and 0 bases from J, leaving 13 bases between. The germline V gene has CDR1 SQVTM and CDR2 ANQGSEA. In DNA, the CDR3 is TGCAGCGTTGCCGGACAGCCTGCCTCTGGGGCCAACGTCCTGACTTTC. This sequence encodes CSVAGQPASGANVLTF.

As regards this clone: Other DNA sequences in this specimen translate into the identical CDR3. The chain recombines TRBV29-1 with TRBJ1-2, with D maybe TRBD1 (5 bases). The CDR3 contains 13 residues. Trimming left V 4 bases short and J 2 bases short, with 11 bases between. CDR1 and CDR2 (germline): SQVTM, ANQGSEA. The CDR3 is CSVGEGRNYGYTF. CDR3 in DNA: TGCAGCGTTGGGGAGGGGCGGAACTATGGCTACACCTTC.

The V call is TRBV29-1, the J call TRBJ1-2, with TRBD1 matching 8 bases. V lost 7 bases and J lost 1; bases outside the gene matches: 2. Germline values: CDR1 SQVTM, CDR2 ANQGSEA. There are 12 residues in the CDR3. The CDR3 reads CSGGQVNYGYTF. CDR3 DNA sequence: TGCAGCGGGGGACAGGTTAACTATGGCTACACCTTC.

This clone was recorded once. The gene calls are TRBV5-6 and TRBJ2-2, with TRBD1 as a possible D gene (5 bases). Trimming took off 2 bases at V and 3 bases at J, with 8 bases between the two ends. CDR3 length: 14 residues. Germline lookup yields CDR1 SGHDT and CDR2 YYEEEE. CDR3 protein: CASSFGADTGELFF. CDR3 nucleotide sequence: TGTGCCAGCAGCTTTGGGGCCGACACCGGGGAGCTGTTTTTT.

This sequence joins TRBV15 and TRBJ2-6; D not resolved. Germline V lookup: CDR1 LNHNV, CDR2 YYDKDF (reference sequence). Trimming left V 0 bases short and J 1 base short, with 4 bases between. The CDR3 is 15 residues long. DNA for the CDR3: TGTGCCACCAGCAGAGATCAATCTGGGGCCAACGTCCTGACTTTC. Protein product: CATSRDQSGANVLTF.

This clone was detected a few times. Here the CDR3 DNA reads TGTGCCAGGTCAACGGCAGGGGGCAGCTCTTCGCAGTATTTT. Translated, it gives CARSTAGGSSSQYF. The genes are TRBV2 and TRBJ2-3, with 8 bases identical to TRBD1. Trimming cost V 9 bases and J 10 bases; bases outside gene matches: 15. The germline CDR1 and CDR2 sequences are SNHLY and FYNNEI. CDR3 length equals 14 residues.

The chain is built from TRBV25-1 and TRBJ2-7; 10 bases align to TRBD2. The CDR3 length is 17 residues. Germline assignment: CDR1 MGHDK and CDR2 SYGVNS. The junction had 12 bases not matched to a gene; V was cut back by 3 bases and J by 4 bases. CDR3 sequence: CASSDAAGGTLVYEQYF. In nucleotides, the CDR3 is TGTGCCAGCAGTGACGCAGCGGGAGGGACTCTCGTGTACGAGCAGTACTTC.

This CDR3 is CASRTGTGREKLFF. The CDR3 DNA follows: TGCGCCAGCAGGACCGGGACAGGGCGTGAAAAACTGTTTTTT. V is TRBV5-1 and J is TRBJ1-4, with TRBD1 identical over 9 bases. The CDR3 loop spans 14 amino acids. Germline values: CDR1 SGHRS, CDR2 YFSETQ. With 5 bases clipped from V and 7 bases from J, the junction kept 6 bases outside the gene matches.

This clone has a handful of counts. This chain joins TRBV6-1 and TRBJ2-7; 12 bases are a match to TRBD2. The CDR3 has 15 amino acids. After removal of 4 bases from V and 3 bases from J, the junction contained 4 bases not matched to a gene. CDR1 and CDR2 from the germline V gene are MNHNS and SASEGT. The CDR3 nucleotides read TGTGCCAGCAGTGTTTCGACTAGCGGGAGCTACGAGCAGTACTTC. It translates to CASSVSTSGSYEQYF.

The CDR3 DNA is TGCAGCGTTGCCGCGGGTGAGAGGAACACTGAAGCTTTCTTT. Its translation is CSVAAGERNTEAFF. The V and J genes are TRBV29-1 and TRBJ1-1; D uncertain. Germline V gene lookup returns CDR1 SQVTM and CDR2 ANQGSEA. There are 14 residues in the CDR3. With 4 bases removed from V and 1 base from J, the gap between germline ends came to 13 bases. Variable domain in full (rest from reference TRBV29-1 and TRBJ1-1): SAVISQKPSRDICQRGTSLTIQCQVDSQVTMMFWYRQQPGQSLTLIATANQGSEATYESGFVIDKFPISRPNLTFSTLTVSNMSPEDSSIYLCSVAAGERNTEAFFGQGTRLTVV.

This clone occurred a few times. This chain links TRBV14 with TRBJ1-1; unclear D gene. The germline gives CDR1 SGHDN, CDR2 FVKESK. The CDR3 has 14 amino acids. Trimming took off 0 bases at V and 7 bases at J, with 12 bases between the two ends. CDR3: CASSQEIWAGEAFF. Written as DNA, the CDR3 is TGTGCCAGCAGCCAAGAAATTTGGGCAGGTGAAGCTTTCTTT.

A remark on this clone: This same CDR3 is encoded by further DNA sequences in the sample. Written as DNA, the CDR3 is TGTGCCAGCAGTTACGACGGATCCTACGAGCAGTACTTC. It encodes CASSYDGSYEQYF. J is TRBJ2-7 and V is TRBV6-5; no firm D call. CDR3 size: 13 residues. Germline V gene lookup returns CDR1 MNHEY and CDR2 SVGAGI. V lost 2 bases, J lost 1 base, and 6 bases lay in between.

CDR3 in amino acids: CASTLTGRAFYEQYF. CDR3 DNA: TGTGCCAGCACTTTGACAGGGAGGGCTTTCTACGAGCAGTACTTC. The genes are TRBV28 and TRBJ2-7, with D possibly being TRBD1 or TRBD2 (7 bases each). Trimming left V 7 bases short and J 3 bases short, with 19 bases between. Germline CDR1 is MDHEN and CDR2 is SYDVKM. The CDR3 is 15 residues long.